These T cell receptor beta chains were read from a single sample in a study of blood T cell repertoires in COVID-19. Clones were sequenced by immunoSEQ multiplex PCR, and TCRdb holds only the in-frame ones, with some missing. The sample lists about 190,000 clones; around 87% were seen once. The sample taken for sequencing was peripheral blood. The receptors were gathered from a man between 50 and 59 years old with acute or convalescent COVID-19. The CDR3 runs from the conserved cysteine through the conserved F or W. The D gene is left open where the match is weak. Rows may omit the clone size; those that give it use once, few, many or a size class.

clone_size	cdr3_length	d_call	v_call	j_call	cdr3_nt	cdr3_aa
.	15	.	TRBV5-5	TRBJ2-5	TGTGCCAGCAGCTTGTTCCCCAGGGGGGATGAGACCCAGTACTTC	CASSLFPRGDETQYF
.	16	.	TRBV28	TRBJ1-2	TGTGCCAGCAGTTATGCAGGGGCTTTCGCTAACTATGGCTACACCTTC	CASSYAGAFANYGYTF
.	13	.	TRBV30	TRBJ2-2	TGTGCCTGGAGATCCAAGAACACCGGGGAGCTGTTTTTT	CAWRSKNTGELFF
.	15	.	TRBV28	TRBJ1-5	TGTGCCAGCAGTCCTCTCCGGGGGGGGAATCAGCCCCAGCATTTT	CASSPLRGGNQPQHF
once	16	TRBD1	TRBV24-1	TRBJ2-1	TGTGCCACCAGTGAAGCACCGGGACAGGGCTACAATGAGCAGTTCTTC	CATSEAPGQGYNEQFF
.	13	TRBD1	TRBV10-3	TRBJ1-5	TGTGCCTCCCGGGACAGGGCGAATCAGCCCCAGCATTTT	CASRDRANQPQHF
once	14	TRBD1	TRBV11-1	TRBJ1-1	TGTGCCAGCAGCAAGACAGGGGTCAACACTGAAGCTTTCTTT	CASSKTGVNTEAFF
.	14	.	TRBV10-2	TRBJ1-4	TGCGCCAGCAGGGGGACTGGTGGAGGTGAAAAACTGTTTTTT	CASRGTGGGEKLFF
.	20	TRBD2	TRBV9	TRBJ2-1	TGTGCCAGCAGCGTAGGGAGACTAGCGGGAGAGATGGGCGGGGGCAATGAGCAGTTCTTC	CASSVGRLAGEMGGGNEQFF
.	15	.	TRBV28	TRBJ2-5	TGTGCCAGCAGTTTAAGTGGGAGTTGGCAAGAGACCCAGTACTTC	CASSLSGSWQETQYF
.	17	TRBD1	TRBV3-1/TRBV3-2	TRBJ1-2	TGTGCCAGCAGCCAAGGGTCAACCGGGCAGGGGGATGATGGCTACACCTTC	CASSQGSTGQGDDGYTF
.	16	TRBD2	TRBV9	TRBJ2-3	TGTGCCAGCAGCCCGAGACTAGCGGGTGGCACAGATACGCAGTATTTT	CASSPRLAGGTDTQYF
.	17	TRBD2	TRBV6-2/TRBV6-3	TRBJ2-6	TGTGCCAGCAGTTACTGGCGGGGGGGCTCTGGGGCCAACGTCCTGACTTTC	CASSYWRGGSGANVLTF
once	16	.	TRBV20-1	TRBJ1-6	TGCAGTGCTAGTGCGGTCAGGGTGAGTCGGAATTCACCCCTCCACTTT	CSASAVRVSRNSPLHF
.	15	.	TRBV27	TRBJ1-2	TGTGCCAGCAGTTTGAGTTTTGGGCAGTACTATGGCTACACCTTC	CASSLSFGQYYGYTF
few	16	.	TRBV29-1	TRBJ2-3	TGCAGCGTTGAAGGGGTGGACACCGTAAGCACAGATACGCAGTATTTT	CSVEGVDTVSTDTQYF
.	15	.	TRBV4-1	TRBJ1-4	TGCGCCAGCAGCCAAGGGATACCGAGGGGGGAAAAACTGTTTTTT	CASSQGIPRGEKLFF
once	19	TRBD2	TRBV18	TRBJ2-1	TGTGCCAGCTCACCTAAGAACCGGACTAGCGGGAGACCCCGCAGTGAGCAGTTCTTC	CASSPKNRTSGRPRSEQFF
.	17	TRBD1	TRBV4-2	TRBJ1-4	TGTGCCAGCAGCGTCCGAACTACAGGGGCGTCTAATGAAAAACTGTTTTTT	CASSVRTTGASNEKLFF
.	15	.	TRBV3-1/TRBV3-2	TRBJ2-5	TGTGCCAGCAGCCAAGATAGAGTCCCTAGCGAGACCCAGTACTTC	CASSQDRVPSETQYF
few	13	.	TRBV30	TRBJ1-5	TGTGCCTGGAGGGCTGATAGCAATCAGCCCCAGCATTTT	CAWRADSNQPQHF
.	16	TRBD1	TRBV7-8	TRBJ1-2	TGTGCCAGCAGCATGCGGAACAGGGGGCTATACTATGGCTACACCTTC	CASSMRNRGLYYGYTF
.	17	.	TRBV6-2/TRBV6-3	TRBJ1-5	TGTGCCAGCAGTTACTCGTACAGGAGAAATAGCAATCAGCCCCAGCATTTT	CASSYSYRRNSNQPQHF
.	12	.	TRBV28	TRBJ2-5	TGTGCCAGCAGGCAGGGGAGAGAGACCCAGTACTTC	CASRQGRETQYF
.	13	.	TRBV7-2	TRBJ1-3	TGTGCCAGCAGCCGGACACTAGGAAACACCATATATTTT	CASSRTLGNTIYF
.	14	.	TRBV15	TRBJ1-6	TGTGCCACCAGCACAGCGGGCACTGGGACACCCCTCCACTTT	CATSTAGTGTPLHF
.	14	TRBD2	TRBV7-3	TRBJ2-3	TGTGCCAGCAGCTCGGGAGGGGAGACAGATACGCAGTATTTT	CASSSGGETDTQYF
.	15	.	TRBV18	TRBJ2-1	TGTGCCAGCTCACCACAGAGCGGGTCCTACAATGAGCAGTTCTTC	CASSPQSGSYNEQFF
.	14	TRBD2	TRBV7-2	TRBJ2-5	TGTGCCAGCAGCTTTAGGGTACAGCGGGGGGGCTATTACTTC	CASSFRVQRGGYYF
.	16	.	TRBV19	TRBJ2-2	TGTGCCAGTAGTATAGAGGGTTCCGGGTTCACCGGGGAGCTGTTTTTT	CASSIEGSGFTGELFF
.	15	TRBD2	TRBV28	TRBJ2-5	TGTGCCAGCAGTTTGGGGGGGATGAAGCAAGAGACCCAGTACTTC	CASSLGGMKQETQYF
.	15	TRBD1	TRBV7-9	TRBJ2-2	TGTGCCAGCAGACCAGACAGGGGGCGCGCCGGGGAGCTGTTTTTT	CASRPDRGRAGELFF
.	14	.	TRBV6-5	TRBJ2-3	TGTGCCACCAAGGGGAAGCAGTATACAGATACGCAGTATTTT	CATKGKQYTDTQYF
.	17	.	TRBV11-2	TRBJ2-3	TGTGCCAGCAGCTTAGAAGGGTCACTAGTTAGCACAGATACGCAGTATTTT	CASSLEGSLVSTDTQYF
.	14	TRBD1	TRBV5-1	TRBJ2-2	TGCGCCAGCAGCCCAGGGGGCAACACCGGGGAGCTGTTTTTT	CASSPGGNTGELFF
few	18	.	TRBV27	TRBJ2-7	TGTGCCAGCAGTTTAGGCGCACGGGGGCAGGGGGGCTTCTACGAGCAGTACTTC	CASSLGARGQGGFYEQYF
.	18	TRBD1	TRBV5-4	TRBJ2-7	TGTGCCAGCAGTTACAGGGGTCTAGCCTATTCTCCCGACTACGAGCAGTACTTC	CASSYRGLAYSPDYEQYF
.	15	.	TRBV18	TRBJ2-1	TGTGCCAGCTCACCCCCAAGCACTGTTTACAATGAGCAGTTCTTC	CASSPPSTVYNEQFF
.	15	TRBD2	TRBV18	TRBJ2-1	TGTGCCAGCTCACCATTGCGGGGGGCCTACAATGAGCAGTTCTTC	CASSPLRGAYNEQFF
.	13	TRBD1	TRBV6-7	TRBJ1-2	TGTGCCAGGGGGTTAGAGGGGGCGGGTGGCTACACCTTC	CARGLEGAGGYTF